The 2 T cell receptor beta chains below come from one sample, sequenced in a study of Graves' ophthalmopathy and Graves' hyperthyroidism. RNA transcripts provided the template for amplifying TCR beta CDR3 regions. After a first-round RT-PCR with HTBI primers, a second-round multiplex PCR was run. In TCRdb, the multiplex PCR reads were re-called with MiXCR into one record per CDR3 protein. The table includes hundreds of thousands of distinct CDR3 sequences, around 42% detected once. The specimen sequenced was peripheral blood. The receptors originated from an adult man with Graves' ophthalmopathy.

The chain combines TRBV2 with TRBJ1-4; TRBD1 is a possible D gene (5 bases). The V end lost 7 bases, the J end lost 0 bases, and 12 bases lay between the germline ends. The CDR3 totals 15 residues. CDR1 is SNHLY and CDR2 is FYNNEI in the germline V gene. The CDR3 DNA follows: TGTGCCAGCACAGGGACCAGTCCAACTAATGAAAAACTGTTTTTT. Translated: CASTGTSPTNEKLFF.

The rearrangement uses TRBV29-1 and TRBJ2-3; 10 nucleotides match TRBD2. Germline CDR1 is SQVTM and CDR2 is ANQGSEA. The CDR3 has 14 amino acids. V lost 4 bases to trimming and J lost 5 bases; unmatched junction nucleotides: 6. CDR3 in DNA: TGCAGCGTTGCGAAAGCGGGGGGGATAGATACGCAGTATTTT. Amino acid sequence: CSVAKAGGIDTQYF.